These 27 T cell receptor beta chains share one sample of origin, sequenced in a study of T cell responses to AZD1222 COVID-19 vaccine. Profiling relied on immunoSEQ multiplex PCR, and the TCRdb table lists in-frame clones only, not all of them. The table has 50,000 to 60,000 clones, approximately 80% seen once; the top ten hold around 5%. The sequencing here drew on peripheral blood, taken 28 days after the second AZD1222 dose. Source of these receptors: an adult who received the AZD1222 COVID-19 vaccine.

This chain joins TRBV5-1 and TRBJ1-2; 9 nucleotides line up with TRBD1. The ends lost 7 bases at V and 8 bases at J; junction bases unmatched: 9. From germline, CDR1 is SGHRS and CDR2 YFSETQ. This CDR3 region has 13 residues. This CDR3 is CASRTGGQDGYTF. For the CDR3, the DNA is TGCGCCAGCCGTACAGGGGGCCAAGACGGCTACACCTTC. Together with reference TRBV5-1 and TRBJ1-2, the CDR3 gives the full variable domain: KAGVTQTPRYLIKTRGQQVTLSCSPISGHRSVSWYQQTPGQGLQFLFEYFSETQRNKGNFPGRFSGRQFSNSRSEMNVSTLELGDSALYLCASRTGGQDGYTFGSGTRLTVV.

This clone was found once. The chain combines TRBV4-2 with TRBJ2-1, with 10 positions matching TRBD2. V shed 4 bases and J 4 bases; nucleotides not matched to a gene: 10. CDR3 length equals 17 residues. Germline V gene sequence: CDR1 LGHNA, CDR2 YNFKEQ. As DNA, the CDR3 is TGTGCCAGCAGCCGCGGTGTAGGGACTAGCGTGTACAATGAGCAGTTCTTC. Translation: CASSRGVGTSVYNEQFF.

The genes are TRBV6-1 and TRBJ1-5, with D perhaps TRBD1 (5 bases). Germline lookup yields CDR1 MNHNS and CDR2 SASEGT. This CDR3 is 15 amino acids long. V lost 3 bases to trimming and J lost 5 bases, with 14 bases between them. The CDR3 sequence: CASSDRSGRDQPQHF. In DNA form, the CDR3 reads TGTGCCAGCAGTGACAGGTCGGGACGGGATCAGCCCCAGCATTTT.

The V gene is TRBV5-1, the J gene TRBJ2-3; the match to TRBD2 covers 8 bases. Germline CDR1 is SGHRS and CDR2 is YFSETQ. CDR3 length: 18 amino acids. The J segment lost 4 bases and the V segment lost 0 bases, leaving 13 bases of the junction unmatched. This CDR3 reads CASSLDGHSSGGPDTQYF. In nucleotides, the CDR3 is TGCGCCAGCAGCTTGGACGGGCACTCATCGGGGGGGCCAGATACGCAGTATTTT.

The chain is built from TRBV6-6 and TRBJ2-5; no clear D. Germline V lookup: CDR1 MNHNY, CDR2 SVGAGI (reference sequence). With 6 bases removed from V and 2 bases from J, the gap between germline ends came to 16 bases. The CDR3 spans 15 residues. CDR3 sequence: CASSPRSLNQETQYF. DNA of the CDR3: TGTGCCAGCAGCCCACGGTCCTTGAATCAAGAGACCCAGTACTTC.

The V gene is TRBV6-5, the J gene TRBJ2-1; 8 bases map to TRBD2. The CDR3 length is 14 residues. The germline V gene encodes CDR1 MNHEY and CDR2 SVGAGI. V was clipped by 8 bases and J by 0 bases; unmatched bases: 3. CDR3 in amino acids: CASRGGSSYNEQFF. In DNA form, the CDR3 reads TGTGCCAGCCGGGGGGGGAGCTCCTACAATGAGCAGTTCTTC.

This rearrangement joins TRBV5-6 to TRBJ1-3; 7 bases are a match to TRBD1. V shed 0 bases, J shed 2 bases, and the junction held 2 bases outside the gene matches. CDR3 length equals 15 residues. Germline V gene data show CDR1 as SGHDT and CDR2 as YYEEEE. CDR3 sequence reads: CASSLAGTAGNTIYF. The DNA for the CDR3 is TGTGCCAGCAGCTTGGCAGGGACAGCTGGAAACACCATATATTTT.

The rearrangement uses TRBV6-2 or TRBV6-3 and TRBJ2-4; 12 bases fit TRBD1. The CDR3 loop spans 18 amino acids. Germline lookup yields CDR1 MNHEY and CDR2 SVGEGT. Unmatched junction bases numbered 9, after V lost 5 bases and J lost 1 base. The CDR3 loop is CASSLGTGGEVAKNIQYF. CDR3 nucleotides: TGTGCCAGCAGTCTTGGGACAGGGGGCGAAGTGGCCAAAAACATTCAGTACTTC.

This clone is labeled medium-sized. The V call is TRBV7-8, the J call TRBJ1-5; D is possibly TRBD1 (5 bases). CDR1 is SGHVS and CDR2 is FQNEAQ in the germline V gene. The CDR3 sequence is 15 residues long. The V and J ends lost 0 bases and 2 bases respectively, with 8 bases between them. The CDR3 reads CASSLAGGGNQPQHF. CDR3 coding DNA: TGTGCCAGCAGCTTAGCGGGGGGAGGCAATCAGCCCCAGCATTTT.

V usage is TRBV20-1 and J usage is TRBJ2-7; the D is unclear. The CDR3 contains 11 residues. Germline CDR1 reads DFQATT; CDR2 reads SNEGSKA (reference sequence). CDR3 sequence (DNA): TGCAGCCCCCACCGCGAGGACGAGCAGTACTTC. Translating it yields CSPHREDEQYF.

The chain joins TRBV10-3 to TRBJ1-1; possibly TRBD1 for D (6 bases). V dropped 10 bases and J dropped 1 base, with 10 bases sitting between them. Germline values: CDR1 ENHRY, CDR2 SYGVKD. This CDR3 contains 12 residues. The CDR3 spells CATGTPNTEAFF. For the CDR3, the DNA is TGTGCCACTGGGACACCGAACACTGAAGCTTTCTTT.

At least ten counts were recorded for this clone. The CDR3: CSASSSVGQYNSPLHF. The CDR3, as DNA: TGCAGTGCTAGTTCCTCGGTCGGGCAGTATAATTCACCCCTCCACTTT. The chain is built from TRBV20-1 and TRBJ1-6; D uncertain. The CDR3 consists of 16 residues. V was clipped by 3 bases and J by 4 bases, with 16 bases between them. Germline-derived CDR1 and CDR2 are DFQATT and SNEGSKA (reference sequence).

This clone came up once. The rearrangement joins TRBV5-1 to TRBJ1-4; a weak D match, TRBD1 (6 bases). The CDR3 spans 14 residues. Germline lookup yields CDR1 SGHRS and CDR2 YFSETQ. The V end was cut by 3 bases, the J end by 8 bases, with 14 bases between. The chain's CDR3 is CASSSRGGREKLFF. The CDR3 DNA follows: TGCGCCAGCAGCTCCCGAGGGGGACGGGAAAAACTGTTTTTT.

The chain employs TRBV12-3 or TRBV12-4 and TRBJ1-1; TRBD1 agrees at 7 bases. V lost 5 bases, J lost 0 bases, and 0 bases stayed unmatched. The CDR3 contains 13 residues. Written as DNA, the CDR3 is TGTGCCAGCAGTAGGGGGCTGAACACTGAAGCTTTCTTT. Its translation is CASSRGLNTEAFF.

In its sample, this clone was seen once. The CDR3 nucleotides are TGTGCCTGGAGTGTACATAGCGGGATATACAATGAGCAGTTCTTC. Amino acid sequence: CAWSVHSGIYNEQFF. This rearrangement joins TRBV30 to TRBJ2-1, with 8 positions matching TRBD2. CDR1 and CDR2 (germline): GTSNPN, SVGIG (reference sequence). CDR3 length equals 15 residues. Unmatched junction bases numbered 5, after V lost 0 bases and J lost 4 bases.

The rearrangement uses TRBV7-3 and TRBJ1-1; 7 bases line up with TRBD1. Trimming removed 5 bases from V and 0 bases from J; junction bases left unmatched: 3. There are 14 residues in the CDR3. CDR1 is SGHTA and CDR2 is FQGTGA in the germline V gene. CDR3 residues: CASSPTGLNTEAFF. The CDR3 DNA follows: TGTGCCAGCAGCCCGACAGGGCTGAACACTGAAGCTTTCTTT.

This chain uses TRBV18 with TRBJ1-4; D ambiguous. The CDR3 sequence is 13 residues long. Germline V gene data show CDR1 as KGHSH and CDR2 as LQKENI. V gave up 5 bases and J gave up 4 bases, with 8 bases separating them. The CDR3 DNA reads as TGTGCCAGCTCAACCGGAGGTAATGAAAAACTGTTTTTT. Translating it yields CASSTGGNEKLFF.

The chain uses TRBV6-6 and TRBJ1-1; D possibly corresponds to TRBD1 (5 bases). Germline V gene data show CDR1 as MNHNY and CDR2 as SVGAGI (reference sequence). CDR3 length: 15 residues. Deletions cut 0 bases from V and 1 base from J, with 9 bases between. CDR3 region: CASSYSAQGNTEAFF. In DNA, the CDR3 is TGTGCCAGCAGTTACTCGGCCCAGGGGAACACTGAAGCTTTCTTT.

DNA for the CDR3: TGTGCCAGCACCCCGGGGGGACCAGCGGGGGGTTCGTACCAAGAGACCCAGTACTTC. This gives the protein CASTPGGPAGGSYQETQYF. The chain carries TRBV28 and TRBJ2-5, with 9 bases lining up with TRBD2. Unmatched junction bases numbered 18, after V lost 7 bases and J lost 0 bases. This CDR3 is 19 amino acids long. CDR1 MDHEN and CDR2 SYDVKM come from the germline V gene.

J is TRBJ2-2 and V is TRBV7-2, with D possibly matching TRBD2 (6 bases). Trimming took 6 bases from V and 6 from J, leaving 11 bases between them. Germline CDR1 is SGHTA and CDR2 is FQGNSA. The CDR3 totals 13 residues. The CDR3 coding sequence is TGTGCCAGCAGTTCTAGCGACCCCGGGGAGCTGTTTTTT. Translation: CASSSSDPGELFF. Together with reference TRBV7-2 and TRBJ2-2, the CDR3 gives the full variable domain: GAGVSQSPSNKVTEKGKDVELRCDPISGHTALYWYRQSLGQGLEFLIYFQGNSAPDKSGLPSDRFSAERTGGSVSTLTIQRTQQEDSAVYLCASSSSDPGELFFGEGSRLTVL.

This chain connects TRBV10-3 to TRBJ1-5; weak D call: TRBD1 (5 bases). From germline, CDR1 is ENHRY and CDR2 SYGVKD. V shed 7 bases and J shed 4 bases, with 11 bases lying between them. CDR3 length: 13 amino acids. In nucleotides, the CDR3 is TGTGCCATCACGGCAGGGAGGAATCAGCCCCAGCATTTT. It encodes CAITAGRNQPQHF.

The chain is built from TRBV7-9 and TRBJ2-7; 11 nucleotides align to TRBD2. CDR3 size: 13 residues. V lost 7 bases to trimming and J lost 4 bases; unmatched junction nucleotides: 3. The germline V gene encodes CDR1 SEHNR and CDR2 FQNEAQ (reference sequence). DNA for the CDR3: TGTGCCAGCAATAGCGGGGGGGTATACGAGCAGTACGTC. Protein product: CASNSGGVYEQYV.

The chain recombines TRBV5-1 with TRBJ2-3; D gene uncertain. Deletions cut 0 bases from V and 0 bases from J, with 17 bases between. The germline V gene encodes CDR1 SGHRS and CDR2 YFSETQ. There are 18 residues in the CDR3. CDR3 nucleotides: TGCGCCAGCAGCTTGGCTGTTACCGCTTCCACTAGCACAGATACGCAGTATTTT. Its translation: CASSLAVTASTSTDTQYF. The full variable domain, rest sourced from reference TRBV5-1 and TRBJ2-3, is KAGVTQTPRYLIKTRGQQVTLSCSPISGHRSVSWYQQTPGQGLQFLFEYFSETQRNKGNFPGRFSGRQFSNSRSEMNVSTLELGDSALYLCASSLAVTASTSTDTQYFGPGTRLTVL.

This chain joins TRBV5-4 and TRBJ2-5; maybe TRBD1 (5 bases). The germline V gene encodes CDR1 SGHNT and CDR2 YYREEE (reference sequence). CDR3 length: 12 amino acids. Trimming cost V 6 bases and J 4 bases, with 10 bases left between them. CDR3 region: CASKGAAETQYF. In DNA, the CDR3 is TGTGCCAGCAAAGGGGCAGCAGAGACCCAGTACTTC.

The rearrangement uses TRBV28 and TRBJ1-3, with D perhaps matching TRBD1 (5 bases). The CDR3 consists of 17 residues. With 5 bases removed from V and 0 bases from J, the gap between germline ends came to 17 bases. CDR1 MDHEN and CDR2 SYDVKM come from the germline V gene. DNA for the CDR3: TGTGCCAGCAGTACCTCCGGGACGGGCAGCTCTGGAAACACCATATATTTT. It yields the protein CASSTSGTGSSGNTIYF.

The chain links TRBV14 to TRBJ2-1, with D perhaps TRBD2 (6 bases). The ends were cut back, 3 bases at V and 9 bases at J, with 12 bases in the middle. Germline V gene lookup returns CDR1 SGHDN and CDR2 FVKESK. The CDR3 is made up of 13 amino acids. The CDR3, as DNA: TGTGCCAGCAGCCACGATCTGGAGGGTGAGCAGTTCTTC. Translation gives CASSHDLEGEQFF. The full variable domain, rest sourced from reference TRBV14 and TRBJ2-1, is EAGVTQFPSHSVIEKGQTVTLRCDPISGHDNLYWYRRVMGKEIKFLLHFVKESKQDESGMPNNRFLAERTGGTYSTLKVQPAELEDSGVYFCASSHDLEGEQFFGPGTRLTVL.

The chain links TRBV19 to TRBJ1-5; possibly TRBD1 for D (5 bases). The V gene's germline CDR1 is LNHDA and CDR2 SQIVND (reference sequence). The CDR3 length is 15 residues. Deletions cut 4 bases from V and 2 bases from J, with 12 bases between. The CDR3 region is CASSTGSNGNQPQHF. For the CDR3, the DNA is TGTGCCAGTAGTACAGGGAGCAACGGCAATCAGCCCCAGCATTTT.